This paragraph covers one T cell receptor (beta chain) sequence. This specimen belongs to a study of blood T cell repertoires in COVID-19. Across the whole study: Acute and convalescent COVID-19 samples came from the United States, Italy and Spain. T cells, B-cell-depleted T cells, or PBMCs provided the cDNA or gDNA that served as material.

V was trimmed by 3 bases and J by 4 bases, leaving 7 bases between them. Germline CDR1 and CDR2: SGDLS and YYNGEE. This CDR3 has 12 amino acids. The authors' processing: Nucleated cell number was recorded as an estimate derived from reference gene primer amplification. Using immunoSEQ multiplex PCR, the repertoire was profiled, and TCRdb retains in-frame clones only, with some absent. For V, J and clone size, that table is used; D and trimming come from the DNA. The sample shows under 200,000 clones, roughly 78% of them seen only once. The TCR sequence derives from a man in his 70s with active or convalescent COVID-19. The chain recombines TRBV9 with TRBJ1-2; D gene uncertain. The sample comprised peripheral blood. The CDR3 sequence: CASSGRSYGYTF. CDR3 coding DNA: TGTGCCAGCAGCGGCCGGAGCTATGGCTACACCTTC.